The rows below give T cell receptor beta chains drawn from one sample of a study of early T cells in non-severe SARS-CoV-2 infection. TCRdb fed the 5' RACE reads into MiXCR, producing one record per CDR3 protein. The sample lists approximately 65,000 distinct CDR3 sequences, about an eighth seen once, with more than 3.5% in the top ten. Sequencing was performed on whole blood. These receptors came from an adult who was a healthcare worker with PCR-confirmed SARS-CoV-2 infection or an uninfected control (not recorded which). The CDR3 runs from the conserved cysteine through the conserved F or W. The D gene is left open where the match is weak. Where a row states a size, it is once, few, many or the class of an expanded clone; other rows omit it.

J	size	D	V	CDR3	DNA
TRBJ2-5	many	.	TRBV29-1	CSVEPTYQETQYF	TGCAGCGTTGAACCTACCTACCAAGAGACCCAGTACTTC
TRBJ2-6	few	.	TRBV6-5	CASSLKVSGANVLTF	TGTGCCAGCAGTCTAAAGGTCTCTGGGGCCAACGTCCTGACTTTC
TRBJ2-3	many	.	TRBV7-6	CASSLGGALTDTQYF	TGTGCCAGCAGCTTAGGAGGGGCCCTCACAGATACGCAGTATTTT
TRBJ2-7	.	TRBD2	TRBV4-1	CASSQGLAGLGEQYF	TGCGCCAGCAGCCAGGGACTAGCGGGGCTCGGCGAGCAGTACTTC
TRBJ1-3	.	TRBD1	TRBV7-2	CASSPPGGELSLDTIYF	TGTGCCAGCAGCCCACCAGGGGGGGAACTATCTCTGGACACCATATATTTT
TRBJ2-6	.	.	TRBV7-8	CATSSGANVLTF	TGTGCCACTTCATCTGGGGCCAACGTCCTGACTTTC
TRBJ1-2	.	.	TRBV20-1	CSASDSYYGYTF	TGCAGTGCTTCGGACAGCTACTATGGCTACACCTTC
TRBJ2-3	.	TRBD1	TRBV19	CASSFGQGDTQYF	TGTGCCAGTAGTTTCGGACAGGGTGATACGCAGTATTTT
TRBJ2-3	.	TRBD2	TRBV28	CASSSPRLAGGRTQYF	TGTGCCAGCAGTTCTCCCCGACTAGCGGGGGGGCGCACGCAGTATTTT
TRBJ2-7	few	TRBD2	TRBV29-1	CSGLAGQYEQYF	TGCAGCGGTTTAGCGGGGCAATACGAGCAGTACTTC